Described below is a single TCR beta chain sequence and its context. Primers: 60 Vbeta forward and 13 Jbeta reverse. Clones were read by immunoSEQ multiplex PCR, and TCRdb kept only the in-frame ones, dropping some. The table includes around 130,000 clones, 55% to 75% detected once. This entry belongs to a study of cytomegalovirus exposure and HLA in healthy donors. The germline V gene has CDR1 GTSNPN and CDR2 SVGIG (reference sequence). This CDR3 is 14 amino acids long. V shed 4 bases, J shed 9 bases, and the junction held 9 bases outside the gene matches. The source material was PBMCs. This TCR was recovered from a human donor in good health. The V gene is TRBV30, the J gene TRBJ1-6; the match to TRBD1 covers 7 bases. DNA for the CDR3: TGTGCCTGGACTGACAGGGCCCGAGCTTCACCCCTCCACTTT. It yields the protein CAWTDRARASPLHF.